This T cell receptor beta chain emerged from a study of CD8 T cells in Susac syndrome. After extraction with the RNeasy kit, roughly 0.45 to 1 ug of the RNA was reverse transcribed using random hexamers. TCRdb analysed the immunoSEQ multiplex PCR reads with MiXCR anew, one entry per CDR3 protein. The data contain 180,000 or so distinct CDR3 sequences, about 95% of them singletons. The CD8+ and CD4+ T cells were isolated magnetically using a negative isolation approach, whereas the TEMRA cells were enriched by FACS. The length of the CDR3 is 15 residues. CDR1 SGHTA and CDR2 FQGNSA come from the germline V gene. V was pared by 3 bases and J by 2 bases, with 12 bases between.

The chain has TRBV7-2 and TRBJ2-3; D is ambiguous. The sequencing sample was made of CD4+ T cells from PBMCs. The origin of this receptor is a human donor in good health. CDR3 coding DNA: TGTGCCAGCAGCTTCGACCCAGGAAACACAGATACGCAGTATTTT. Translating it yields CASSFDPGNTDTQYF.